These 17 T cell receptor beta chains share one sample of origin, sequenced in a study of PD-L1 blockade in urothelial cancer. The method was immunoSEQ multiplex PCR; TCRdb's version includes in-frame clones alone and lacks a portion of them. The sample has just under 30,000 clones, around nine tenths seen once. The sample here was PBMCs, taken around atezolizumab (anti-PD-L1) treatment. The receptors originated from a man in his forties or fifties with urothelial cancer.

This chain joins TRBV12-5 and TRBJ1-2, with 7 bases identical to TRBD1. Germline loops: CDR1 LGHNT, CDR2 FRNRAP. Trimming cost V 2 bases and J 6 bases; bases outside gene matches: 9. This CDR3 is 15 amino acids long. The CDR3 sequence: CASGLTTQGRNGYTF. CDR3 bases: TGTGCTAGTGGTTTGACAACACAGGGGCGGAATGGCTACACCTTC.

The gene calls are TRBV9 and TRBJ2-2; a possible D gene is TRBD1 (5 bases). This CDR3 is 16 amino acids long. The V end lost 0 bases, the J end lost 3 bases, and 12 bases lay between the germline ends. Germline values: CDR1 SGDLS, CDR2 YYNGEE. The CDR3 reads CASSVGVGQDTGELFF. The CDR3 DNA reads as TGTGCCAGCAGCGTAGGTGTGGGGCAGGACACCGGGGAGCTGTTTTTT.

In DNA, the CDR3 is TGTGCCAGCAGCTCGCGGACGGGAGTCACGGGCTACGAGCAGTACTTC. Amino acids: CASSSRTGVTGYEQYF. J is TRBJ2-7 and V is TRBV7-9, with D maybe TRBD2 (6 bases). The CDR3 length is 16 residues. The germline V and J ends were trimmed by 4 bases and 3 bases, with 19 bases remaining between them. Germline lookup yields CDR1 SEHNR and CDR2 FQNEAQ (reference sequence).

The chain links TRBV10-2 to TRBJ2-5; 8 bases agree with TRBD1. The J segment lost 4 bases and the V segment lost 1 base, leaving 5 bases of the junction unmatched. CDR3 length: 15 amino acids. Germline CDR1 WSHSY, CDR2 SAAADI. The CDR3 region has the DNA TGCGCCAGCAGTGAGTGGGACAGGAGGGGAGAGACCCAGTACTTC. Amino acid sequence: CASSEWDRRGETQYF.

J is TRBJ1-1 and V is TRBV30; maybe TRBD1 (5 bases). CDR1 GTSNPN and CDR2 SVGIG come from the germline V gene (reference sequence). Trimming cost V 8 bases and J 4 bases, with 14 bases left between them. The CDR3 is 12 residues long. The CDR3: CAARQSSTEAFF. For the CDR3, the DNA is TGTGCCGCCAGACAGAGCTCCACTGAAGCTTTCTTT.

Note on this clone: One end of the junction is discordant with germline, which a read error may explain. The chain uses TRBV7-7 and TRBJ1-6; 7 bases fit TRBD1. Looked up from germline, CDR1 is SSHAT and CDR2 is FNYEAQ (reference sequence). The CDR3 is 13 residues long. The CDR3 DNA sequence: TGTGCTAGCAGCCAGGGGGATAATTCACCCCTCCACTTT. It is translated as CASSQGDNSPLHF.

The chain's CDR3 is CATYGQGTSNYGYTF. The CDR3 bases are TGTGCCACCTACGGACAGGGGACATCTAACTATGGCTACACCTTC. This rearrangement joins TRBV19 to TRBJ1-2; 9 nucleotides align to TRBD1. CDR1 LNHDA and CDR2 SQIVND come from the germline V gene (reference sequence). CDR3 length: 15 residues. Trimming at V came to 10 bases and at J to 0 bases, leaving 9 bases not matched to a gene.

The V gene is TRBV5-4, the J gene TRBJ1-1; D call uncertain. The CDR3 covers 13 residues. V was clipped by 6 bases and J by 4 bases, with 13 bases between them. CDR1 and CDR2 from the germline V gene are SGHNT and YYREEE (reference sequence). In nucleotides, the CDR3 is TGTGCCAGCACTGTCTTCGGGAGCACTGAAGCTTTCTTT. Translated, it gives CASTVFGSTEAFF.

The J gene is TRBJ2-7, the V gene TRBV27; 7 positions agree with TRBD1. Germline CDR1 MNHEY, CDR2 SMNVEV (reference sequence). The CDR3 is 14 residues long. Trimming took 5 bases from V and 3 from J; bases not matched to a gene: 7. The CDR3, as DNA: TGTGCCAGCAGTAGAGCAGGGGGTGACTACGAGCAGTACTTC. Protein product: CASSRAGGDYEQYF.

V gene TRBV7-9 combines with J gene TRBJ2-1; D is perhaps TRBD2 (7 bases). Per germline, CDR1 SEHNR and CDR2 FQNEAQ (reference sequence). Trimming shortened V by 5 bases and J by 3 bases, and 17 bases separated the two germline ends. This CDR3 has 16 residues. The CDR3 is CASSPWGGAGYNEQFF. DNA of the CDR3: TGTGCCAGCAGCCCCTGGGGGGGCGCGGGCTACAATGAGCAGTTCTTC.

The rearrangement uses TRBV28 and TRBJ2-7; 10 bases map to TRBD2. The CDR3 covers 16 residues. J lost 6 bases, V lost 6 bases, and 14 bases had no gene match. Germline V CDR1 and CDR2: MDHEN, SYDVKM. CDR3 residues: CASRPDFGTSDPEQYF. For the CDR3, the DNA is TGTGCCAGCAGACCCGACTTCGGGACTAGCGACCCCGAGCAGTACTTC.

This chain connects TRBV30 to TRBJ1-1, with 7 bases that match TRBD1. Germline V gene data show CDR1 as GTSNPN and CDR2 as SVGIG (reference sequence). Unmatched junction bases numbered 5, after V lost 4 bases and J lost 0 bases. The CDR3 length is 14 residues. The CDR3 here is CAWKGDSLNTEAFF. The DNA for the CDR3 is TGTGCCTGGAAAGGGGACAGCTTGAACACTGAAGCTTTCTTT.

V usage is TRBV5-3 and J usage is TRBJ1-2; D is unresolved. TRBV5-3 is an open reading frame whose function is uncertain. This CDR3 is 14 amino acids long. V was shortened by 4 bases and J by 7 bases, with 17 bases between the two germline ends. CDR3 coding DNA: TGTGCCAGAAGCCCACGACGGGGAATTGGTGGCTACACCTTC. Its translation is CARSPRRGIGGYTF.

CDR3 nucleotides: TGTGCCAGTGCAGGGGATAGGTCCACTGAAGCTTTCTTT. Translation gives CASAGDRSTEAFF. The chain has TRBV19 and TRBJ1-1, with D perhaps TRBD1 (6 bases). Per germline, CDR1 LNHDA and CDR2 SQIVND (reference sequence). V lost 8 bases to trimming and J lost 4 bases, with 14 bases between them. The CDR3 spans 13 residues.

The chain has TRBV6-5 and TRBJ2-2, with D maybe TRBD1 (5 bases). Germline-derived CDR1 and CDR2 are MNHEY and SVGAGI. The CDR3 runs to 16 residues. Trimming pared 3 bases from V and 5 bases from J, leaving 16 bases between. The DNA of the CDR3 is TGTGCCAGCAGTTATCTAACAGGAAGGGTAACCGGGGAGCTGTTTTTT. Protein: CASSYLTGRVTGELFF.

V and J are TRBV7-2 and TRBJ2-6, with 9 nucleotides matching TRBD1. Germline assignment: CDR1 SGHTA and CDR2 FQGNSA. J lost 6 bases, V lost 0 bases, and 3 bases had no gene match. The CDR3 extends over 16 amino acids. The CDR3 loop is CASSLAAQGAANVLTF. The CDR3, as DNA: TGTGCCAGCAGCTTAGCGGCACAGGGGGCGGCCAACGTCCTGACTTTC.

V is TRBV19 and J is TRBJ1-5; D may be TRBD1 (5 bases). This CDR3 region has 14 residues. Trimming cost V 3 bases and J 2 bases, with 8 bases left between them. CDR1 and CDR2 (germline): LNHDA, SQIVND (reference sequence). The CDR3 DNA reads TGTGCCAGTAGTATCCTGGGGCGCAATCAGCCCCAGCATTTT. This codes for CASSILGRNQPQHF.